One sample yielded the 12 T cell receptor beta chains listed below, sequenced in a study of T-cell reconstitution after alpha-beta-depleted transplantation in children. No antigen has been identified for these receptors. Unique molecular identifiers were built into the TCRbeta library. Using its own MiXCR run on the PCR reads, TCRdb lists one record per CDR3 protein. Among fewer than 350,000 distinct CDR3 sequences listed, 6.5% to 9% were seen once. Whole-study results and caveats: At one year after transplant, newly produced T cells mostly accounted for T-cell counts and diversity.

The material sequenced was peripheral blood, taken 360 days after TCRalphabeta/CD19-depleted stem cell transplant. The receptors stem from a female patient between 2 and 15 years old who had a stem cell transplant for Fanconi anemia, so the T cells may come from the graft donor.

This clonotype was recorded many times. V usage is TRBV12-3 or TRBV12-4 and J usage is TRBJ1-6; 7 positions match TRBD1. V lost 6 bases, J lost 7 bases, and 6 bases stayed unmatched. The CDR3 runs to 14 residues. The CDR3 DNA is TGTGCCAGCAGCCCCGGGACAGTAAATTCACCCCTCCACTTT. Translation: CASSPGTVNSPLHF.

The table lists this clonotype with many counts. This CDR3 reads CASSSIFGSPQHF. In DNA, the CDR3 is TGTGCCAGCAGCTCCATCTTTGGCTCTCCCCAGCATTTT. The chain carries TRBV7-9 and TRBJ1-5; D gene unclear. This CDR3 is built from 13 residues. Germline V gene lookup returns CDR1 SEHNR and CDR2 FQNEAQ (reference sequence). Deletions cut 4 bases from V and 10 bases from J, with 14 bases between.

At least ten counts were recorded for this clonotype. The chain is built from TRBV15 and TRBJ2-3, with D perhaps assigned TRBD1 or TRBD2 (5 bases each). This CDR3 comprises 15 residues. Germline assignment: CDR1 LNHNV and CDR2 YYDKDF (reference sequence). The ends were cut back, 0 bases at V and 6 bases at J, with 13 bases in the middle. This CDR3 reads CATSRDPGLGDTQYF. CDR3 nucleotide sequence: TGTGCCACCAGCAGAGATCCGGGGCTCGGGGATACGCAGTATTTT.

This clonotype occurred many times. The chain carries TRBV29-1 and TRBJ1-1, with D possibly matching TRBD1 (6 bases). The CDR3 covers 13 residues. CDR1 SQVTM and CDR2 ANQGSEA come from the germline V gene. V shed 6 bases and J shed 4 bases, with 15 bases lying between them. CDR3 in DNA: TGCAGCGTCAGGACAGCCCGGGGCACTGAAGCTTTCTTT. Its protein is CSVRTARGTEAFF.

The V and J genes are TRBV3-1 and TRBJ2-6, with 7 nucleotides matching TRBD2. The ends lost 3 bases at V and 0 bases at J; junction bases unmatched: 5. This CDR3 is 17 amino acids long. Looked up from germline, CDR1 is LGHDT and CDR2 is YNNKEL (reference sequence). The CDR3 nucleotides are TGTGCCAGCAGCCACGAACTAGCGACCTCTGGGGCCAACGTCCTGACTTTC. Amino acid sequence: CASSHELATSGANVLTF.

This sequence joins TRBV4-2 and TRBJ2-7, with D unclear. Germline CDR1 LGHNA, CDR2 YNFKEQ. The CDR3 contains 15 residues. Deletions cut 1 base from V and 3 bases from J, with 13 bases between. The CDR3 DNA follows: TGTGCCAGCAGCCAAGGGTTAGGTTTCAACTACGAGCAGTACTTC. Its protein is CASSQGLGFNYEQYF.

This clonotype was observed a handful of times. The chain employs TRBV7-3 and TRBJ2-7; TRBD1 matches at 10 bases. There are 17 residues in the CDR3. The germline CDR1 and CDR2 sequences are SGHTA and FQGTGA. Unmatched junction bases numbered 18, after V lost 10 bases and J lost 3 bases. DNA for the CDR3: TGTGCCAACACATTAATTGAGACAGGGGGCGGCTACTACGAGCAGTACTTC. Protein product: CANTLIETGGGYYEQYF.

In its sample, this clonotype was seen many times. The chain uses TRBV3-1 and TRBJ2-7, with 13 positions matching TRBD2. CDR3 length: 15 residues. Germline loops: CDR1 LGHDT, CDR2 YNNKEL (reference sequence). J lost 4 bases, V lost 1 base, and 1 base had no gene match. This CDR3 is CASSQGTSGSYEQYF. The CDR3 nucleotides are TGTGCCAGCAGCCAAGGGACTAGCGGGAGTTACGAGCAGTACTTC.

This clonotype has a handful of counts. This rearrangement joins TRBV18 to TRBJ2-7; D is unresolved. Germline values: CDR1 KGHSH, CDR2 LQKENI. CDR3 length: 13 amino acids. Trimming removed 2 bases from V and 2 bases from J, with 7 bases in between. CDR3 protein: CASSPLGTYEQYF. The CDR3 nucleotides are TGTGCCAGCTCACCATTGGGTACCTACGAGCAGTACTTC.

This chain uses TRBV7-8 with TRBJ2-3; weak D call: TRBD1 (5 bases). The CDR3 contains 15 residues. The V end was cut by 2 bases, the J end by 2 bases, with 11 bases between. Germline CDR1 SGHVS, CDR2 FQNEAQ. CDR3 bases: TGTGCCAGCAGCTTATGGGGCGGCGACACAGATACGCAGTATTTT. Translation gives CASSLWGGDTDTQYF.

This clonotype appeared many times. The genes are TRBV2 and TRBJ2-5; D is unresolved. The CDR3 contains 13 residues. V lost 2 bases to trimming and J lost 2 bases, with 6 bases between them. Germline-derived CDR1 and CDR2 are SNHLY and FYNNEI. DNA of the CDR3: TGTGCCAGCAGTGAACGCAGGCAAGAGACCCAGTACTTC. Encoded protein: CASSERRQETQYF.

This sequence joins TRBV20-1 and TRBJ2-7; the D gene is possibly TRBD1 (5 bases). This CDR3 spans 15 amino acids. Trimming removed 0 bases at V and 2 bases at J, with 14 bases between. CDR1 is DFQATT, CDR2 SNEGSKA, per germline (reference sequence). In DNA form, the CDR3 reads TGCAGTGCTAGAGATGGTCAGGGTGGTGCCTACGAGCAGTACTTC. It specifies CSARDGQGGAYEQYF.